This is a list of T cell receptor beta chains from one sample in a study of blood T cell repertoires in COVID-19. Data came from immunoSEQ multiplex PCR; TCRdb stores just in-frame clones and leaves some out. The sample has around 200,000 clones, around four fifths seen once. The sequenced material came from peripheral blood. All receptors derive from a woman of 80 years or more with active or convalescent COVID-19. CDR3s include the opening cysteine and the closing phenylalanine or tryptophan. The D gene is left open where the match is weak. The size field is filled for only some rows; it gives once, few, many or a size class.

V gene	J gene	clone size	D gene	CDR3 DNA	CDR3 protein
TRBV2	TRBJ1-5	few	TRBD1	TGTGCCAGCAGTGATCAGGGGGCGGGTCAGCCCCAGCATTTT	CASSDQGAGQPQHF
TRBV5-1	TRBJ1-1	.	.	TGCGCCAGCAGCCTCTCAGGGGCCACCGGGGGGGCTTTCTTT	CASSLSGATGGAFF
TRBV6-5	TRBJ1-2	once	TRBD1	TGTGCCAGCAGCACGGGACAGGGGTATGGCTACACCTTC	CASSTGQGYGYTF
TRBV7-9	TRBJ1-2	few	.	TGTGCCAGCAGCTTAATTTCAGCGGGGGTTAACTATGGCTACACCTTC	CASSLISAGVNYGYTF
TRBV7-2	TRBJ2-7	.	TRBD1	TGTGCCAGCAGCTCTGGACAGGTCGTCCACGAGCAGTACTTC	CASSSGQVVHEQYF
TRBV7-2	TRBJ2-1	.	.	TGTGCCAGCAGCTCACAGGGCGGGGGTTACAATGAGCAGTTCTTC	CASSSQGGGYNEQFF
TRBV6-5	TRBJ1-5	.	TRBD1	TGTGCCAGCAGTTACTCGGGACAGGGCGGGCCCCAGCATTTT	CASSYSGQGGPQHF
TRBV2	TRBJ1-2	.	.	TGTGCCAGCAGTGAGGAGGGGAACTATGGCTACACCTTC	CASSEEGNYGYTF
TRBV7-3	TRBJ2-1	.	TRBD2	TGTGCCAGCAGCTTTCAGAGGGAGGGCTGGAGGTTCTTC	CASSFQREGWRFF
TRBV7-8	TRBJ1-4	.	TRBD1	TGTGCCAGCAGCAAAGACAGGGGGCCTCCAACTAATGAAAAACTGTTTTTT	CASSKDRGPPTNEKLFF